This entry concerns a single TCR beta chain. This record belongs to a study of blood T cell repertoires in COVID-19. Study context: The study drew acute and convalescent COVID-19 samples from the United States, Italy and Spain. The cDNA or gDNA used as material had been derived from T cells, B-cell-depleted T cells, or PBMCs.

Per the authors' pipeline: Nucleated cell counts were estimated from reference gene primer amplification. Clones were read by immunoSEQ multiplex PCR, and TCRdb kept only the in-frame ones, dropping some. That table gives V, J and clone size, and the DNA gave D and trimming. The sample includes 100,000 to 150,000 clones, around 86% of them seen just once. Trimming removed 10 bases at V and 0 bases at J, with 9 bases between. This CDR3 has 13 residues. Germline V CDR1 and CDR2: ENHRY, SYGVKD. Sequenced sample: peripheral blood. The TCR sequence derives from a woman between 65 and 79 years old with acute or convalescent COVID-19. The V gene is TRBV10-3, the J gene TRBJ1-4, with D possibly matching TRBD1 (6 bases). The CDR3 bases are TGTGCCACTAAGGGGGCAACTAATGAAAAACTGTTTTTT. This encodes CATKGATNEKLFF.